This entry lists 14 T cell receptor beta chains sequenced from one sample in a study of blood T cell repertoires in COVID-19. Generated by immunoSEQ multiplex PCR, the TCRdb table keeps only in-frame clones and is missing some. The sample comprises around 140,000 clones, about 72% of which are singletons, and approximately 1.9% rests with the top ten. The specimen was peripheral blood. The receptors were sampled from a woman in her 70s with acute or convalescent COVID-19.

The J gene is TRBJ2-7, the V gene TRBV7-2; 7 nucleotides align to TRBD2. The length of the CDR3 is 15 residues. Germline CDR1 reads SGHTA; CDR2 reads FQGNSA. J gave up 3 bases and V 5 bases, and 10 bases lay outside the gene matches. CDR3 coding DNA: TGTGCCAGCAGCCCCCGGGGGGTTTCCAACTACGAGCAGTACTTC. Protein sequence: CASSPRGVSNYEQYF.

The V call is TRBV5-4, the J call TRBJ1-6; 9 bases agree with TRBD1. Germline values: CDR1 SGHNT, CDR2 YYREEE (reference sequence). The CDR3 length is 16 residues. V lost 4 bases and J lost 3; bases outside the gene matches: 5. The CDR3 region has the DNA TGTGCCAGCAGCACGGGACAGGGTGACTATAATTCACCCCTCCACTTT. This encodes CASSTGQGDYNSPLHF.

The gene calls are TRBV18 and TRBJ2-7; TRBD2 aligns across 8 bases. Germline CDR1 reads KGHSH; CDR2 reads LQKENI. The CDR3 contains 16 residues. V was clipped by 5 bases and J by 0 bases; unmatched bases: 9. Here the CDR3 DNA reads TGTGCCAGCTCATCACTTATAGCGGGGAGCTCCTACGAGCAGTACTTC. Protein sequence: CASSSLIAGSSYEQYF.

A few counts support this clone. V and J are TRBV15 and TRBJ1-3; D uncertain. This CDR3 spans 16 amino acids. CDR1 LNHNV and CDR2 YYDKDF come from the germline V gene (reference sequence). V was clipped by 0 bases and J by 4 bases, with 13 bases between them. CDR3 in DNA: TGTGCCACCAGCAGAGACGCCTCTGGCCCCGGAAACACCATATATTTT. Amino acids: CATSRDASGPGNTIYF.

This clone was recorded at least ten times. The rearrangement joins TRBV19 to TRBJ1-5; 7 positions agree with TRBD1. V lost 6 bases, J lost 3 bases, and 11 bases stayed unmatched. The CDR3 has 16 amino acids. CDR1 and CDR2 (germline): LNHDA, SQIVND (reference sequence). The CDR3 DNA reads as TGTGCCAGTAGACGAGAACAGGGGACCCCCAATCAGCCCCAGCATTTT. Amino acid sequence: CASRREQGTPNQPQHF.

The genes are TRBV4-2 and TRBJ2-4; 11 nucleotides align to TRBD2. V trimming: 0 bases; J trimming: 4 bases; junction bases outside the gene matches: 5. The CDR3 contains 17 residues. Germline V gene sequence: CDR1 LGHNA, CDR2 YNFKEQ. This CDR3 reads CASSQDPGTSGKNIQYF. CDR3 DNA sequence: TGTGCCAGCAGCCAAGATCCCGGGACTAGCGGTAAAAACATTCAGTACTTC.

The chain is built from TRBV4-1 and TRBJ2-3; possibly TRBD1 for D (5 bases). This CDR3 has 18 residues. Trimming pared 4 bases from V and 0 bases from J, leaving 20 bases between. Germline CDR1 is MGHRA and CDR2 is YSYEKL. DNA for the CDR3: TGCGCCAGCAGCCGAAAGCATACCATTGGGGCGAGCACAGATACGCAGTATTTT. Encoded protein: CASSRKHTIGASTDTQYF.

V is TRBV11-2 and J is TRBJ2-7; D remains unclear. Germline lookup yields CDR1 SGHAT and CDR2 FQNNGV. The CDR3 is 12 residues long. V was cut by 3 bases and J by 4 bases, with 7 bases left in between. CDR3 sequence: CASSFRVYEQYF. The CDR3 coding sequence is TGTGCCAGCAGCTTCCGAGTTTACGAGCAGTACTTC.

The rearrangement uses TRBV30 and TRBJ1-2; 7 bases fit TRBD1. Looked up from germline, CDR1 is GTSNPN and CDR2 is SVGIG (reference sequence). With 1 base clipped from V and 6 bases from J, the junction kept 2 bases outside the gene matches. The CDR3 is made up of 12 amino acids. For the CDR3, the DNA is TGTGCCTGGAGTGACGGGACAGATGGCTACACCTTC. This codes for CAWSDGTDGYTF. The variable domain in full, with the rest retrieved from reference TRBV30 and TRBJ1-2, is SQTIHQWPATLVQPVGSPLSLECTVEGTSNPNLYWYRQAAGRGLQLLFYSVGIGQISSEVPQNLSASRPQDRQFILSSKKLLLSDSGFYLCAWSDGTDGYTFGSGTRLTVV.

The CDR3 DNA reads as TGTGCCAGTAGTACAGGGGGCGCTGGGGCCAACGTCCTGACTTTC. It translates to CASSTGGAGANVLTF. The genes are TRBV19 and TRBJ2-6, with 8 nucleotides matching TRBD1. With V trimmed by 4 bases and J by 2 bases, 1 base remained unmatched. Per germline, CDR1 LNHDA and CDR2 SQIVND (reference sequence). This CDR3 contains 15 residues.

This chain links TRBV5-8 with TRBJ1-2; TRBD1 aligns across 8 bases. The CDR3 covers 14 residues. With 3 bases clipped from V and 2 bases from J, the junction kept 3 bases outside the gene matches. Germline CDR1 and CDR2: SGHTS and YDEGEE. CDR3 DNA sequence: TGTGCCAGCAGCTCCGGGGACAGGAACTATGGCTACACCTTC. It yields the protein CASSSGDRNYGYTF. Complete variable domain (other parts from reference TRBV5-8 and TRBJ1-2): EAGVTQSPTHLIKTRGQQATLRCSPISGHTSVYWYQQALGLGLQFLLWYDEGEERNRGNFPPRFSGRQFPNYSSELNVNALELEDSALYLCASSSGDRNYGYTFGSGTRLTVV.

A few counts support this clone. The V gene is TRBV28, the J gene TRBJ1-6; TRBD1 aligns across 9 bases. The CDR3 covers 17 residues. After removal of 7 bases from V and 0 bases from J, the junction contained 7 bases not matched to a gene. Germline CDR1 is MDHEN and CDR2 is SYDVKM. The CDR3 nucleotides are TGTGCCAGCAATCCCGGGACAGGGAGCTCCTATAATTCACCCCTCCACTTT. Protein product: CASNPGTGSSYNSPLHF.

The chain combines TRBV5-4 with TRBJ2-3, with a weak D call TRBD2 (6 bases). V gave up 6 bases and J gave up 2 bases, with 19 bases separating them. Germline V CDR1 and CDR2: SGHNT, YYREEE (reference sequence). The CDR3 consists of 16 residues. The CDR3 loop reads CASKEGGALHTDTQYF. The CDR3, as DNA: TGTGCCAGCAAAGAAGGCGGGGCTCTCCACACAGATACGCAGTATTTT.

For the CDR3, the DNA is TGTGCCTGGAGTGCCGGGACTCCCTACAATGAGCAGTTCTTC. This encodes CAWSAGTPYNEQFF. The chain joins TRBV30 to TRBJ2-1, with D possibly TRBD2 on 6 matching bases. V was trimmed by 1 base and J by 2 bases, leaving 9 bases between them. Germline CDR1 is GTSNPN and CDR2 is SVGIG (reference sequence). CDR3 length: 14 residues.